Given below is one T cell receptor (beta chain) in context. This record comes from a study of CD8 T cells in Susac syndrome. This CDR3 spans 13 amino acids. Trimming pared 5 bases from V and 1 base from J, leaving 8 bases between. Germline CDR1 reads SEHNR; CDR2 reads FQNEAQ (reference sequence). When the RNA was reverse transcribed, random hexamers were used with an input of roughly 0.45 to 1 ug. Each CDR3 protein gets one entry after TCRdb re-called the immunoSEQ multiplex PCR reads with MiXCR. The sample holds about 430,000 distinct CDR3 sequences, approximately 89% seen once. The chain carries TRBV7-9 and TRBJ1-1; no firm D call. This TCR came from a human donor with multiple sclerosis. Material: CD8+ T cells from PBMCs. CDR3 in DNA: TGTGCCAGCAGCACCACAGAGAACACTGAAGCTTTCTTT. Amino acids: CASSTTENTEAFF.